A single sample gave rise to the 5 T cell receptor beta chains below, sequenced in a study of cytomegalovirus exposure and HLA in healthy donors. The assay was immunoSEQ multiplex PCR, and TCRdb's table has in-frame clones only and misses some. The sample carries about 130,000 clones, approximately 80% recorded once. Sequencing was carried out using PBMCs. The receptors were gathered from a man aged 25-40 years in good health and CMV-seropositive.

The chain recombines TRBV5-1 with TRBJ1-3, with a weak D call TRBD1 (5 bases). Trimming removed 0 bases from V and 4 bases from J, with 14 bases in between. Germline CDR1 reads SGHRS; CDR2 reads YFSETQ. CDR3 length: 16 amino acids. In DNA, the CDR3 is TGCGCCAGCAGCTTGGCCGGGCTCCGGGGGGGAAACACCATATATTTT. It encodes CASSLAGLRGGNTIYF.

The CDR3 DNA reads TGCGCCAGCAGCTTAGGACCACAGGGGCAAAGGGAGCAGTACTTC. The encoded protein is CASSLGPQGQREQYF. V and J are TRBV5-1 and TRBJ2-7, with 7 bases fitting TRBD1. The CDR3 spans 15 residues. Germline V CDR1 and CDR2: SGHRS, YFSETQ. The V gene end was trimmed by 2 bases and the J gene end by 7 bases; junction bases not matched to a gene: 12.

This chain connects TRBV5-6 to TRBJ1-4, with D tentatively TRBD1 (5 bases). The germline gives CDR1 SGHDT, CDR2 YYEEEE. V was trimmed by 3 bases and J by 2 bases, leaving 8 bases between them. The CDR3 spans 14 residues. The CDR3 DNA reads as TGTGCCAGCAGCTATCGACAGACTAATGAAAAACTGTTTTTT. This codes for CASSYRQTNEKLFF.

This rearrangement joins TRBV27 to TRBJ2-7; D possibly corresponds to TRBD1 (6 bases). Trimming stripped 7 bases from V and 4 bases from J, with 29 bases between. CDR1 is MNHEY, CDR2 SMNVEV, per germline (reference sequence). The CDR3 covers 18 residues. CDR3 in amino acids: CASTSSLRVGAKMYEQYF. The CDR3 DNA reads TGTGCCAGCACCTCGAGCCTCAGGGTGGGGGCAAAGATGTACGAGCAGTACTTC.

Only one count was recorded for this clone. The chain joins TRBV10-2 to TRBJ2-7; 8 bases line up with TRBD2. Germline V gives CDR1 WSHSY, CDR2 SAAADI. V was pared by 2 bases and J by 5 bases, with 8 bases of the junction left unmatched. The CDR3 has 15 residues. CDR3 in DNA: TGCGCCAGCAGTGAGAGGTCTAGCGGGCGGAACGAGCAGTACTTC. Translating it yields CASSERSSGRNEQYF.